The 3 T cell receptor beta chains below were found in one sample sequenced in a study of T cell responses to AZD1222 COVID-19 vaccine. Sequenced by immunoSEQ multiplex PCR; TCRdb stores in-frame clones only, minus some. The profile shows about 120,000 clones, just over 90% of them singletons. The specimen comprised peripheral blood, sampled 28 days after the second AZD1222 dose. These receptors originate from an adult who received the AZD1222 COVID-19 vaccine.

The chain carries TRBV7-9 and TRBJ1-1, with 7 positions matching TRBD1. V shed 5 bases and J 10 bases; nucleotides not matched to a gene: 7. The CDR3 has 12 amino acids. Germline CDR1 reads SEHNR; CDR2 reads FQNEAQ (reference sequence). The DNA of the CDR3 is TGTGCCAGCAGCCCCAAAGACAGGGTAGCTTTCTTT. It translates to CASSPKDRVAFF.

A single count supports this clone. The rearrangement links TRBV6-5 to TRBJ1-4; 8 bases match TRBD1. Losses at the gene ends were 9 bases for V and 8 bases for J; bases not matched to a gene: 14. Germline values: CDR1 MNHEY, CDR2 SVGAGI. The CDR3 consists of 15 residues. The CDR3 DNA follows: TGTGCCAGGCTCCCATTCAGGGGGCTTAGGGAAAAACTGTTTTTT. Its protein product is CARLPFRGLREKLFF.

The J gene is TRBJ2-1, the V gene TRBV19; D not certain. The CDR3 length is 11 residues. V gave up 7 bases and J gave up 4 bases, with 5 bases separating them. Looked up from germline, CDR1 is LNHDA and CDR2 is SQIVND (reference sequence). CDR3: CASTQYNEQFF. In nucleotides, the CDR3 is TGTGCCAGTACCCAATACAATGAGCAGTTCTTC.